This T cell receptor (beta chain) came from a study of monozygotic twins with inflammatory bowel disease. The authors used about 3.5 ug of total RNA per TCR library. UMIs containing a 6-nucleotide sample barcode were added via template switching. TCRdb reanalyzed the 5' RACE reads, giving one entry per CDR3 protein sequence and no DNA. The specimen's table records 300,000 to 350,000 distinct CDR3 sequences. As concerns this clonotype: The antigen is undetermined.

Each donor supplied more than 2 ml of blood. The germline V gene encodes CDR1 LGHDT and CDR2 YNNKEL (reference sequence). The CDR3 consists of 13 residues. Study results and caveats: Clonotype sharing was lower in IBD patients than healthy twins, most markedly with disease activity.

The sequenced sample consisted of blood. The chain is built from TRBV3-1 and TRBJ2-5. The sequence derives from a human donor with ulcerative colitis or Crohn's disease, or a healthy co-twin of an affected twin (not recorded which). The CDR3 sequence is CASSQEHQETQYF.